This is a list of T cell receptor beta chains from one sample in a study of T cell repertoires in cytomegalovirus infection. TCRdb processed the reads anew with MiXCR; each CDR3 protein has one entry. The table includes some 450,000 distinct CDR3 sequences, approximately 31% detected once. Sequencing was done on a sample of PBMCs. The receptors come from a human donor in good health (CMV status not recorded). Some clones in this sample may be carry-over from other donors' samples. The CDR3 runs from the conserved cysteine through the conserved F or W. Fields, in order: clone size, J gene, V gene, D gene, CDR3 DNA, CDR3 protein. D genes are given only for firm matches. Part of the rows lack a size; the others show once, few, many or a class for expanded clones.

many TRBJ2-3 TRBV12-3/TRBV12-4 TRBD1 TGTGCCAGCAGCTTGACAGGGGCGACAGATACGCAGTATTTT CASSLTGATDTQYF
NA TRBJ1-1 TRBV7-2 TRBD1 TGTGCCAGCAGCCCCGGGACAGGATCATGGGCTGAAGCTTTCTTT CASSPGTGSWAEAFF
NA TRBJ1-1 TRBV6-5 NA TGTGCCAGCAGTTCCTCTGAGGGACGAATGAACACTGAAGCTTTCTTT CASSSSEGRMNTEAFF
many TRBJ2-3 TRBV7-2 NA TGTGCCAGCAGCTTAAGGCCCCCAGATACGCAGTATTTT CASSLRPPDTQYF
few TRBJ2-6 TRBV6-1 NA TGTGCCGTGACGGACAGCCCCTCTGGGGCCAACGTCCTGACTTTC CAVTDSPSGANVLTF
many TRBJ2-7 TRBV7-2 NA TGTGCCAGCAGCTTAGGTAGCACAGCCGTCGGCTACGAGCAGTACTTC CASSLGSTAVGYEQYF
NA TRBJ1-5 TRBV7-2 NA TGTGCCAGCAGCCCCCGGGTTAATAACAATCAGCCCCAGCATTTT CASSPRVNNNQPQHF
NA TRBJ1-5 TRBV5-5 NA TGTGCCAGCAGCACCACCTGGACTGGAGGCAATCAGCCCCAGCATTTT CASSTTWTGGNQPQHF
NA TRBJ1-4 TRBV30 NA TGTGCCTGGAGTGTACCGGCGGGGGTAGGTGAAAAACTGTTTTTT CAWSVPAGVGEKLFF
few TRBJ2-3 TRBV28 TRBD2 TGTGCCAGCAGTTCCTCCGGGGGGGGGGGCCCAGATACGCAGTATTTT CASSSSGGGGPDTQYF
NA TRBJ1-1 TRBV14 NA TGTGCCAGCAGCCAGGGAAACTTTGTTTTCGAGGAAGCTTTCTTT CASSQGNFVFEEAFF
NA TRBJ2-5 TRBV5-4 TRBD1 TGTGCCAGCAGCTCACAGGGGAAAGTGACCCAGTACTTC CASSSQGKVTQYF
NA TRBJ1-1 TRBV29-1 NA TGCAGCGCAAACACAAAGAACACTGAAGCTTTCTTT CSANTKNTEAFF
NA TRBJ1-2 TRBV27 NA TGTGCCAGCAGTTCACAGGGTTGGGGGATCGATGGCTACACCTTC CASSSQGWGIDGYTF
NA TRBJ1-2 TRBV20-1 NA TGCAGTGTTCCTATGACAGCGTCTAACTATGGCTACACCTTC CSVPMTASNYGYTF
few TRBJ1-5 TRBV11-2 NA TGTGCCAGCAGCTTAGATGGGGTTAGGCCCCAGCATTTT CASSLDGVRPQHF
once TRBJ1-4 TRBV7-6 NA TGTGCCAGCAGCCCAAAGGGTGCTCTATCATGCCATAATGAACAACTGTTTTTT CASSPKGALSCHNEQLFF
few TRBJ1-6 TRBV4-1 NA TGCGCCAGCAGCCCCTCGGCGGGGTTGGGAAATTCACCCCTCCACTTT CASSPSAGLGNSPLHF
NA TRBJ2-7 TRBV5-6 NA TGTGCCAGCAGCTTGGTCAGCAACTACGAGCAGTACTTC CASSLVSNYEQYF
many TRBJ2-3 TRBV7-2 TRBD1 TGTGCCAGCAGCTTCCCAGGGGGCTTCACAGATACGCAGTATTTT CASSFPGGFTDTQYF
few TRBJ1-2 TRBV29-1 NA TGCAGCGTTGAAGCCCGTGGTCGTGGCTACACCTTC CSVEARGRGYTF
NA TRBJ1-2 TRBV12-3/TRBV12-4 NA TGTGCCAGCAGTCACGGACAGACCAACTATGGCTACACCTTC CASSHGQTNYGYTF
few TRBJ2-2 TRBV6-2/TRBV6-3 NA TGTGCCAGCAGTTACTCGAGCGCAAACACCGGGGAGCTGTTTTTT CASSYSSANTGELFF
NA TRBJ2-7 TRBV18 TRBD1 TGTGCCAGCTCACCAACGAGGACAGGGGGGAAGGACGAGCAGTACTTC CASSPTRTGGKDEQYF
many TRBJ2-7 TRBV7-2 TRBD1 TGTGCCAGCAGCCTTACAGGGGGCCGGACCTACGAGCAGTACTTC CASSLTGGRTYEQYF
NA TRBJ1-2 TRBV18 NA TGTGCCAGCTCACCGGGGGGACCGGGAGGCTACACCTTC CASSPGGPGGYTF
few TRBJ2-1 TRBV24-1 TRBD2 TGTGCCACCGTCGGGCAGACTAGCGGGGGGCGCTACAATGAGCAGTTCTTC CATVGQTSGGRYNEQFF
few TRBJ2-3 TRBV12-3/TRBV12-4 NA TGTGCCACCCAGCAAGTGGGATCCCCCCTCAGGCTAAGCACAGATACGCAGTATTTT CATQQVGSPLRLSTDTQYF
few TRBJ1-5 TRBV7-9 NA TGTGCCAGCAGCTTAGCAGATGATAGCAATCAGCCCCAGCATTTT CASSLADDSNQPQHF
NA TRBJ2-7 TRBV29-1 NA TGCAGCGTTGAAGTGACATCCTACGAGCAGTACTTC CSVEVTSYEQYF
NA TRBJ2-7 TRBV23-1 TRBD2 TGCGCCAGCAGTTCTCTGATGGGACTAGCGGGGGGCCCCTACGAGCAGTACTTC CASSSLMGLAGGPYEQYF
few TRBJ1-5 TRBV28 NA TGTGCCAGCAGCCCCCAGGGTACAATGAGCAATCAGCCCCAGCATTTT CASSPQGTMSNQPQHF
many TRBJ1-3 TRBV7-2 NA TGTGCCAGCAGCTTAGTGGGACATATCTCTGGAAACACCATATATTTT CASSLVGHISGNTIYF
once TRBJ2-5 TRBV12-3/TRBV12-4 TRBD1 TGTGCCAGCAGTTTACAGGGGGCCCTGGGGATCCAAGAGACCCAGTACTTC CASSLQGALGIQETQYF
NA TRBJ2-7 TRBV15 NA TGTGCCACCAGCAGAGCGGGGGTGAGCTCCTACGAGCAGTACTTC CATSRAGVSSYEQYF
NA TRBJ1-1 TRBV5-6 NA TGTGCCAGCAGCCCCCTCGGGGTGGACAGGAACACTGAAGCTTTCTTT CASSPLGVDRNTEAFF
NA TRBJ2-6 TRBV6-5 TRBD2 TGTGCCAGCAGTTACGAGGCGGGGGGGATGATCTCTGGGGCCAACGTCCTGACTTTC CASSYEAGGMISGANVLTF
few TRBJ2-1 TRBV6-6 NA TGTGCCAGCAGGGACACGAGAGATGAGCAGTTCTTC CASRDTRDEQFF
few TRBJ2-1 TRBV6-2/TRBV6-3 NA TGTGCCAGCAGGATCCGCTCCTCCCTCTTTGAGCAGTTCTTC CASRIRSSLFEQFF
many TRBJ2-7 TRBV6-6 NA TGTGCCAACCTTCTACCATCCTCTTCTTACGAGCAGTACTTC CANLLPSSSYEQYF
few TRBJ2-1 TRBV7-3 TRBD2 TGTGCCAGCAGCGTGACTAGCGGGGGTAGTCAGCAGTTCTTC CASSVTSGGSQQFF
once TRBJ2-4 TRBV20-1 TRBD1 TGCAGTGCTACCTGGACAGGGGCACCCCTGGCCAAAAACATTCAGTACTTC CSATWTGAPLAKNIQYF
many TRBJ1-5 TRBV6-1 NA TGTGCCAGCAGTCAAGGGAGTCAGGGTCAGCCCCAGCATTTT CASSQGSQGQPQHF
few TRBJ2-3 TRBV7-9 TRBD2 TGTGCCAGCAGCCCCGGCCTAGCGGGAGTAAGCACAGATACGCAGTATTTT CASSPGLAGVSTDTQYF
NA TRBJ1-6 TRBV20-1 NA TGCAGTGCTAGAGGTTCCGGATTACCCCTCCACTTT CSARGSGLPLHF